Listed below are T cell receptor beta chains from one sample, sequenced in a study of early T cells in non-severe SARS-CoV-2 infection. TCRdb redid the calling of the 5' RACE reads with MiXCR, one entry per CDR3 protein. Of fewer than 85,000 distinct CDR3 sequences in the sample, roughly 13% were seen once. Input material: whole blood. The receptors here all came from an adult who was a healthcare worker with PCR-confirmed SARS-CoV-2 infection or an uninfected control (not recorded which). CDR3s include the opening cysteine and the closing phenylalanine or tryptophan. The D gene is left open where the match is weak. Only some rows state a clone size, as once, few, many or a class for expanded clones.

TRBV7-8	TRBJ1-2	many	NA	TGTGCCAGCAGCTTAGATCTTATCGGTCACTATGGCTACACCTTC	CASSLDLIGHYGYTF
TRBV5-1	TRBJ1-1	NA	NA	TGCGCCAGCAGCCAAGGCCACAACGGGAACATGAACACTGAAGCTTTCTTT	CASSQGHNGNMNTEAFF
TRBV4-1	TRBJ1-1	few	TRBD1	TGCGCCAGCAGCCAAGGGCCAGGACAGGGGCGAACTGAAGCTTTCTTT	CASSQGPGQGRTEAFF
TRBV30	TRBJ2-7	NA	NA	TGTGCCTGGAGTGTACAGACGATCACCTACGAGCAGTACTTC	CAWSVQTITYEQYF
TRBV5-5	TRBJ2-1	NA	TRBD2	TGTGCCAGCAGCACCCTAGCGGGAGCTTACAATGAGCAGTTCTTC	CASSTLAGAYNEQFF
TRBV28	TRBJ1-1	NA	NA	TGTGCCAGCAGTTTACCGGGGTTCGCTGAAGCTTTCTTT	CASSLPGFAEAFF
TRBV10-3	TRBJ2-3	NA	NA	TGTGCCATCAGTGCCAGGGCCCTAGGCACAGATACGCAGTATTTT	CAISARALGTDTQYF
TRBV12-3/TRBV12-4	TRBJ2-3	few	TRBD1	TGTGCCAGCAGTTTTCATCAGGGGGCCTCCCTTAGCACAGATACGCAGTATTTT	CASSFHQGASLSTDTQYF
TRBV19	TRBJ2-5	few	TRBD1	TGTGCCAGTAGTGCCGGGACAGCGTACCAAGAGACCCAGTACTTC	CASSAGTAYQETQYF
TRBV25-1	TRBJ1-1	NA	NA	TGTGCCAGCAGCCCCGGGGGATGGGAAACTGAAGCTTTCTTT	CASSPGGWETEAFF
TRBV14	TRBJ2-1	many	NA	TGTGCCAGCAGTCAGATGGGGTACAATGAGCAGTTCTTC	CASSQMGYNEQFF
TRBV5-1	TRBJ1-1	NA	NA	TGCGCCAGCAGCTCCCGGGGGCGCAACACTGAAGCTTTCTTT	CASSSRGRNTEAFF
TRBV12-5	TRBJ1-1	many	NA	TGTGCTAGTGGTTTGTTCAGGGTGACTGTTAACACTGAAGCTTTCTTT	CASGLFRVTVNTEAFF
TRBV29-1	TRBJ1-2	NA	NA	TGCAGCGTCGAACGCATAGGTACCGATGGCTACACCTTC	CSVERIGTDGYTF
TRBV7-2	TRBJ1-1	few	NA	TGTGCCAGCAGCTTACGGGTGGGGCGCACTGAAGCTTTCTTT	CASSLRVGRTEAFF
TRBV6-5	TRBJ2-7	many	NA	TGTGCCAGCAGGGGGATGACAGGCTACGAGCAGTACTTC	CASRGMTGYEQYF
TRBV6-6	TRBJ2-5	few	NA	TGTGCCAGCAGCCAACAGGGCAGCCAGTACTTC	CASSQQGSQYF
TRBV11-1	TRBJ2-5	NA	NA	TGTGCCAGCAGCTCAGTCCCAAGAGAGACCCAGTACTTC	CASSSVPRETQYF
TRBV7-9	TRBJ2-7	NA	TRBD2	TGTGCCAGCAGCTTAGCGCTAGGCAGGGAGGGCGAGCAGTACTTC	CASSLALGREGEQYF
TRBV2	TRBJ2-1	NA	TRBD1	TGTGCCAGCAGGGGTGGACAGGGGGCGAAAAATGAGCAGTTCTTC	CASRGGQGAKNEQFF
TRBV6-2/TRBV6-3	TRBJ2-6	few	TRBD1	TGTGCCAGCACTCCCGCGGGACAGGGGGCGCCAGGGGCCAACGTCCTGACTTTC	CASTPAGQGAPGANVLTF
TRBV6-2/TRBV6-3	TRBJ2-2	few	TRBD1	TGTGCCAGCAGACCCCACAGGGGGAACACCGGGGAGCTGTTTTTT	CASRPHRGNTGELFF
TRBV4-1	TRBJ1-1	many	NA	TGCGCCAGCAGCCAAGTGGGGGTGAACACTGAAGCTTTCTTT	CASSQVGVNTEAFF
TRBV9	TRBJ2-1	NA	NA	TGTGCCAGCAGCTTACGGGACGGAGTTTTATCCTACAATGAGCAGTTCTTC	CASSLRDGVLSYNEQFF
TRBV5-1	TRBJ2-3	few	TRBD2	TGCGCCAGCACCGTTCGTGGCGGGGGGGCCACAGATACGCAGTATTTT	CASTVRGGGATDTQYF
TRBV12-3/TRBV12-4	TRBJ1-5	few	NA	TGTGCCAGCAGTTTATGGAGTAATCAGCCCCAGCATTTT	CASSLWSNQPQHF
TRBV20-1	TRBJ2-1	once	TRBD2	TGCAGTGCCCTGACAAACCCCGGGACTAGAATCTATGAGCAGTTCTTC	CSALTNPGTRIYEQFF
TRBV5-6	TRBJ2-1	NA	TRBD2	TGTGCCAGCAGCTTGACTCGGCTAGCGGGCGATGAGCAGTTCTTC	CASSLTRLAGDEQFF
TRBV29-1	TRBJ1-1	many	NA	TGCAGCGTTGAAGGGTCCCTCACGAACACTGAAGCTTTCTTT	CSVEGSLTNTEAFF
TRBV7-9	TRBJ1-4	many	TRBD1	TGTGCCAGCAGCTCACTAGGGGGCGCGGGTGAAAAACTGTTTTTT	CASSSLGGAGEKLFF
TRBV20-1	TRBJ1-1	few	NA	TGCAGTGCTAGCAGGGGTGACACTGAAGCTTTCTTT	CSASRGDTEAFF
TRBV28	TRBJ2-3	many	TRBD2	TGTGCCAGCAGTTTCGGGCTAGCGGGTCCCACAGATACGCAGTATTTT	CASSFGLAGPTDTQYF
TRBV7-6	TRBJ2-7	NA	NA	TGTGCCCCCTACGAGCAGTACTTC	CAPYEQYF
TRBV7-9	TRBJ2-7	NA	TRBD1	TGTGCCAGCAGCACCCGGACAGGGATCTACGAGCAGTACTTC	CASSTRTGIYEQYF
TRBV6-2/TRBV6-3	TRBJ2-5	few	TRBD2	TGTGCCAGCAGTTACGCTCTGCGGGGGGGCCGGTCGCAGCAAGAGACCCAGTACTTC	CASSYALRGGRSQQETQYF